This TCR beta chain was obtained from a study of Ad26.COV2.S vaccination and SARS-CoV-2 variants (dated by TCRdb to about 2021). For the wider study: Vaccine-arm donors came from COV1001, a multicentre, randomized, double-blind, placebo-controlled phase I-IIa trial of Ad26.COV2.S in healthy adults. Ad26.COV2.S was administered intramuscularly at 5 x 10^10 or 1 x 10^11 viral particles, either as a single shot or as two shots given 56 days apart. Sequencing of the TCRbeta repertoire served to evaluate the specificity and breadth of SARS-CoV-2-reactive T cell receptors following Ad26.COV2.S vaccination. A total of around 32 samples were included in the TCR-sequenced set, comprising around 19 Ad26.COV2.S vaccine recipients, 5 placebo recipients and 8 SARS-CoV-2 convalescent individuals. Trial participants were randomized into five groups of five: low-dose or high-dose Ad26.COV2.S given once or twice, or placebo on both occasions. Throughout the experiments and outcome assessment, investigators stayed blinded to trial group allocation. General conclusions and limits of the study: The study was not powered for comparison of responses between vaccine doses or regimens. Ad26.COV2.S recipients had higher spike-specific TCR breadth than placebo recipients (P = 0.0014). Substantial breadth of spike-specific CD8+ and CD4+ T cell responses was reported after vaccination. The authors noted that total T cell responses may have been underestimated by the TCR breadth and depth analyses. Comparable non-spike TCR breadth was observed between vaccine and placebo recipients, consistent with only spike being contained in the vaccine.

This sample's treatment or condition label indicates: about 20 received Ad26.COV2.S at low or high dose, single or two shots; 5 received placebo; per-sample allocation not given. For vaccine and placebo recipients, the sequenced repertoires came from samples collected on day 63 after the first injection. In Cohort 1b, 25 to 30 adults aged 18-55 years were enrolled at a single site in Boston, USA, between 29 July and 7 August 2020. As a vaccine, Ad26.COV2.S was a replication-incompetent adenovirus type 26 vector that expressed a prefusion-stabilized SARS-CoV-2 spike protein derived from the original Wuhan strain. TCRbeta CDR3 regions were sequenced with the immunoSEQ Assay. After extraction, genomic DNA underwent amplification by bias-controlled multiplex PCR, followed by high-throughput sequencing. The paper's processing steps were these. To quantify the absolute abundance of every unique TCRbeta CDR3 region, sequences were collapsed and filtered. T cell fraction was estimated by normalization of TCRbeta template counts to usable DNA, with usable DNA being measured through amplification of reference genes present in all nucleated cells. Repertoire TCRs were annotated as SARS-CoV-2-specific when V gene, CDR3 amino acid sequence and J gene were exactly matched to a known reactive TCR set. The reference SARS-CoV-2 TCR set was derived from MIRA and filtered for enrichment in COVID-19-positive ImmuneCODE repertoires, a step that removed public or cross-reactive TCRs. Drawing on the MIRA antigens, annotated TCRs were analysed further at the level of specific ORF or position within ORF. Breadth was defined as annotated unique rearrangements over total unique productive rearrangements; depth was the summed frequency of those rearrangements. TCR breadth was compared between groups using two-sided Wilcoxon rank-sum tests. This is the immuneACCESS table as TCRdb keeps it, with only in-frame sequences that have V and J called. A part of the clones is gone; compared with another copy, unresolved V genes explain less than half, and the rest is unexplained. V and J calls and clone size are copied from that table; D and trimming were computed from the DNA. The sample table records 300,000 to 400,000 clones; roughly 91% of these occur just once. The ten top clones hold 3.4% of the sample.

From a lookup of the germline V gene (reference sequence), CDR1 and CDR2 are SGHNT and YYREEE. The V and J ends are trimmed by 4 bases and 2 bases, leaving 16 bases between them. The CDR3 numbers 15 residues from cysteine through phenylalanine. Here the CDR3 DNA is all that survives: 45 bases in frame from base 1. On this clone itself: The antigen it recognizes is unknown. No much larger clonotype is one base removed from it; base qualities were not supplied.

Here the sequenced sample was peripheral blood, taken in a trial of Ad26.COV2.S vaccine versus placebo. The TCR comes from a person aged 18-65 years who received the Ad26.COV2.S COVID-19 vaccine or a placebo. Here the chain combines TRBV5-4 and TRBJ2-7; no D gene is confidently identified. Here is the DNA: TGTGCCAGCAGCCCCCCGACGGTAGGGACCTACGAGCAGTACTTC. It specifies CASSPPTVGTYEQYF.